This TCR beta chain is drawn from a study of CD8 T cells in Susac syndrome. A quantity of about 0.5 to 1 ug RNA underwent reverse transcription using random hexamers. TCRdb re-derived calls from the immunoSEQ multiplex PCR reads in MiXCR, one entry per CDR3 protein. This table holds around 130,000 distinct CDR3 sequences, roughly 95% found once. The CDR3 sequence is 15 residues long. The ends lost 3 bases at V and 4 bases at J; junction bases unmatched: 3. Germline CDR1 is SGDLS and CDR2 is YYNGEE. The sequencing sample was made of CD4+ T cells from PBMCs. The clonotype originates from a human donor with Susac syndrome. The chain has TRBV9 and TRBJ1-6; 8 bases fit TRBD1. The CDR3: CASSEGQGYNSPLHF. The CDR3 region has the DNA TGTGCCAGCAGCGAAGGACAGGGTTATAATTCACCCCTCCACTTT.